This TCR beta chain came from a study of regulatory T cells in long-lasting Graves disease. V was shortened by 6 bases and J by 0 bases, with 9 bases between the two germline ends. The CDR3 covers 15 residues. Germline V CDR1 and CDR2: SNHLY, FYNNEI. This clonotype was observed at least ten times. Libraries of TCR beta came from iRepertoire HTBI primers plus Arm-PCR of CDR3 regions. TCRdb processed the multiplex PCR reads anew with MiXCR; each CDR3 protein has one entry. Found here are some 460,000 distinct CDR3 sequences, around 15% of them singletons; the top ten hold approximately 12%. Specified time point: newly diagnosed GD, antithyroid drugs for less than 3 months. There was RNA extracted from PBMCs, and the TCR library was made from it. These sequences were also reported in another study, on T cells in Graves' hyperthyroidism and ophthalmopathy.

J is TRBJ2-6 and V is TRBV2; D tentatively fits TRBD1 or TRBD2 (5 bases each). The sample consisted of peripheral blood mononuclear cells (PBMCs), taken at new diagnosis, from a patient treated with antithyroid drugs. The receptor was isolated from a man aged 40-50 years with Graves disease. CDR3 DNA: TGTGCCAGCAGAGCCGGGGCCTCTGGGGCCAACGTCCTGACTTTC. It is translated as CASRAGASGANVLTF.